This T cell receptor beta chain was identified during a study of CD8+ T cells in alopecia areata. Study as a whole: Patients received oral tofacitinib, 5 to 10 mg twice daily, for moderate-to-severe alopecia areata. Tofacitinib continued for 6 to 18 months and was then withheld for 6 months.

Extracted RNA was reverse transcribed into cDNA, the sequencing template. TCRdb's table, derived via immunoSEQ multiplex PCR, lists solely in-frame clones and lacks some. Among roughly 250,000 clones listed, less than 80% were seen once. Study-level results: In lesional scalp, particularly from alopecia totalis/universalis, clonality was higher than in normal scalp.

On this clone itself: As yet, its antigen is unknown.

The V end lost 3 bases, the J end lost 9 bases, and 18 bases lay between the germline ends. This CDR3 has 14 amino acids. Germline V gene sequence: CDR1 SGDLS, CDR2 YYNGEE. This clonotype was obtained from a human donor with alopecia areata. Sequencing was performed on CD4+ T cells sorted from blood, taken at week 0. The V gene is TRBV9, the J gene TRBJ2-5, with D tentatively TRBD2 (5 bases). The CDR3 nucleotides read TGTGCCAGCAGCGAGAGGGCCCAATTGATGGCCCAGTACTTC. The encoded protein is CASSERAQLMAQYF.